The TCR beta chain described here comes from a study of neurological immune-mediated disorders. Study-wide points: The absence of any CDR3 amino acid sequence shared by expanded clones across subjects suggests that repertoires were private in all groups. In multiple sclerosis patients, the repertoire cluster was unrelated to clinical or MRI findings.

V lost 4 bases, J lost 1 base, and 7 bases lay in between. This CDR3 is built from 14 residues. Germline loops: CDR1 MNHEY, CDR2 SVGAGI. Synthesis of cDNA was performed by 5'RACE using 10-nucleotide random UMIs. TCRdb independently ran MiXCR on the 5' RACE reads; one entry per CDR3 protein. The sample contains 100,000 to 150,000 distinct CDR3 sequences, approximately 3.2% of which appear only once. This clonotype was counted only a few times. Its antigen is not known. The source is a woman in her thirties with multiple sclerosis. The specimen sequenced was PBMCs. The chain employs TRBV6-5 and TRBJ2-2; D unclear. The CDR3 nucleotides are TGTGCCAGCAGTTCGGACCAGAACACCGGGGAGCTGTTTTTT. This sequence encodes CASSSDQNTGELFF.